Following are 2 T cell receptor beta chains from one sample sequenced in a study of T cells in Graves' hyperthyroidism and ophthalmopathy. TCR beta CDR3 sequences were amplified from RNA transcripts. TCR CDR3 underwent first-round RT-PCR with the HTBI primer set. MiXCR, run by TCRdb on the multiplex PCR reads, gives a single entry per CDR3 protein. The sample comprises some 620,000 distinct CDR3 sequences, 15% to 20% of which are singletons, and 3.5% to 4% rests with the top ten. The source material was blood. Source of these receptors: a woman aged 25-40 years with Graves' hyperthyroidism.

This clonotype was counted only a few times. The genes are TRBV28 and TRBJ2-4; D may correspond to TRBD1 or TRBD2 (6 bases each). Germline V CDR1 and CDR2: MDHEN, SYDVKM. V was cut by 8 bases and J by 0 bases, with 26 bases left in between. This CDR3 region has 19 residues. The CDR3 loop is CASGTQGSGAGGAKNIQYF. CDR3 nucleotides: TGTGCCAGCGGAACACAGGGATCGGGAGCGGGTGGAGCCAAAAACATTCAGTACTTC.

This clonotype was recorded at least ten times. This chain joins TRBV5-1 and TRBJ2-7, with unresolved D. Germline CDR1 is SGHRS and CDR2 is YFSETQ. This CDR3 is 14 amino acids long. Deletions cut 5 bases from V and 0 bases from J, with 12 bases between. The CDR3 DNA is TGCGCCAGCAGTTTTCTACTGGACTCCTACGAGCAGTACTTC. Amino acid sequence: CASSFLLDSYEQYF.